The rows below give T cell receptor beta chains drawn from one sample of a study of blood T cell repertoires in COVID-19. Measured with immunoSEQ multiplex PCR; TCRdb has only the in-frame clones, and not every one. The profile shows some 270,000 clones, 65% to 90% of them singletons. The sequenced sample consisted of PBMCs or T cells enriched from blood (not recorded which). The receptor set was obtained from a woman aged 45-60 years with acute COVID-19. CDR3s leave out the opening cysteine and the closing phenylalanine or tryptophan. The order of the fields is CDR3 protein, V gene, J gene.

ASSRGQGGHTEAF	TRBV7-9	TRBJ1-1
ASSTRPGQETQY	TRBV5-1	TRBJ2-5
AWSASGTGGYT	TRBV30	TRBJ1-2
ASSQERSGIYGYT	TRBV4-3	TRBJ1-2
ASSFSTDKSYT	TRBV7-2	TRBJ1-2
ASSRGQGDPRGEKLF	TRBV19	TRBJ1-4
ASSLGRWSVGNTIY	TRBV5-6	TRBJ1-3
ASSEARFGSNEKLF	TRBV6-1	TRBJ1-4
ASSHPTGHRSSPLH	TRBV3-1/TRBV3-2	TRBJ1-6
ASKEQGADYSPLH	TRBV19	TRBJ1-6
ASSQRTGGLGGNEKLF	TRBV7-2	TRBJ1-4
ATSEAGGVGQETQY	TRBV15	TRBJ2-5
GGSLGEKLF	TRBV20-1	TRBJ1-4
ASTFKEGIAEAF	TRBV6-5	TRBJ1-1
ASGGRISGNTIY	TRBV9	TRBJ1-3
ASSHYTGDEQPQH	TRBV4-1	TRBJ1-5
ASSGGPPNSPLH	TRBV25-1	TRBJ1-6
ASSLGLAGGGFQETQY	TRBV7-2	TRBJ2-5
ATSRPKGQGQALNQPQH	TRBV15	TRBJ1-5
ASSQDLLSPLH	TRBV4-3	TRBJ1-6
ARRTSEDNEQF	TRBV6-6	TRBJ2-1
ATSRTSTGVNEKLF	TRBV15	TRBJ1-4